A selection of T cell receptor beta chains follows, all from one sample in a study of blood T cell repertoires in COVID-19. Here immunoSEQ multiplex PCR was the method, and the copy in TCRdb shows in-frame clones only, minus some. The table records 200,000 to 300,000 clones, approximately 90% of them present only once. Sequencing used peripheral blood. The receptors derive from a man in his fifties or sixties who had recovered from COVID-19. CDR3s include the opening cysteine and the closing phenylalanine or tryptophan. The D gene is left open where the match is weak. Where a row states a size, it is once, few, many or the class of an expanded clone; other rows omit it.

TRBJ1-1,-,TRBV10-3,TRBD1,CAISHGQGGLGTEAFF,TGTGCCATCAGCCACGGACAGGGAGGGCTTGGGACTGAAGCTTTCTTT
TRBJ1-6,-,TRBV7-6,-,CASSLANSPAGNSPLHF,TGTGCCAGCAGCTTAGCCAATTCCCCGGCGGGAAATTCACCCCTCCACTTT
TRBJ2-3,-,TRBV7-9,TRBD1,CASSLEGAKGEQYF,TGTGCCAGCAGCTTAGAGGGGGCCAAAGGAGAGCAGTATTTT
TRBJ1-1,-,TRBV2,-,CASRARGDTEAFF,TGTGCCAGCAGGGCCCGCGGGGACACTGAAGCTTTCTTT
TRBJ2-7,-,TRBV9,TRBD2,CASSNWTSGDKRHEQYF,TGTGCCAGCAGCAATTGGACTAGCGGGGATAAACGGCACGAGCAGTACTTC
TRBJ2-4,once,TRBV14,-,CASSPPGINIQYF,TGTGCCAGCAGCCCCCCAGGCATCAACATTCAGTACTTC
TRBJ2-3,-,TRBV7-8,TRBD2,CASSLALGSGGQSTDTQYF,TGTGCCAGCAGCCTAGCTTTGGGTAGCGGGGGCCAAAGCACAGATACGCAGTATTTT
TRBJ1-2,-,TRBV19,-,CASMGPTAGLLPLNYGYTF,TGTGCCAGTATGGGCCCAACAGCGGGCCTCTTACCATTAAACTATGGCTACACCTTC
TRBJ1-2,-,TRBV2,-,CASKPGNGYTF,TGTGCCAGCAAACCAGGGAATGGCTACACCTTC
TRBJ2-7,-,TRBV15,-,CATSKGQAGRSSYEQYF,TGTGCCACCAGCAAGGGCCAAGCAGGGAGGAGCTCCTACGAGCAGTACTTC
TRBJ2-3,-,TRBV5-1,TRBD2,CASSALLAGYTDTQYF,TGCGCCAGCAGCGCACTACTAGCGGGGTACACAGATACGCAGTATTTT
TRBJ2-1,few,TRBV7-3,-,CASSLRDSPPNEQFF,TGTGCCAGCAGCTTAAGGGACTCCCCCCCGAATGAGCAGTTCTTC
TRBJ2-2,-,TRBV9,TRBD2,CASSVGGLGGTGELFF,TGTGCCAGCAGCGTAGGTGGACTAGGAGGTACCGGGGAGCTGTTTTTT
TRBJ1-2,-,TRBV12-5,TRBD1,CASGSTITGGSGYTF,TGTGCTAGTGGTTCTACGATTACAGGGGGTAGTGGCTACACCTTC
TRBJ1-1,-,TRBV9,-,CASGGGTEAFF,TGTGCCAGTGGGGGAGGCACTGAAGCTTTCTTT
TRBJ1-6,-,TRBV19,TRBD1,CASSRDRVGGSPLHF,TGTGCCAGTTCCCGAGACAGGGTGGGAGGATCACCCCTCCACTTT
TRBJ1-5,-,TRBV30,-,CAWSRTGFNQPQHF,TGTGCCTGGAGTAGAACAGGGTTTAATCAGCCCCAGCATTTT
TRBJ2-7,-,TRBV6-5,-,CASSPLYEQYF,TGTGCCAGCAGCCCACTTTACGAGCAGTACTTC
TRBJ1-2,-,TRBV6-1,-,CASSEGVLTTFGVSYTF,TGTGCCAGCAGTGAAGGGGTTTTGACTACTTTCGGTGTCAGCTACACCTTC
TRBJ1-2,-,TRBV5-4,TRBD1,CASSSRQGTNYGYTF,TGTGCCAGCAGCTCGCGACAGGGCACTAACTATGGCTACACCTTC
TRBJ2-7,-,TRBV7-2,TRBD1,CASSGHRGSYEQYF,TGTGCCAGCAGCGGCCACAGGGGCTCCTACGAGCAGTACTTC
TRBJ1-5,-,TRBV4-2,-,CASSQGPSNQPQHF,TGTGCCAGCAGCCAAGGGCCGAGCAATCAGCCCCAGCATTTT
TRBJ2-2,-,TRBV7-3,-,CASSFPEGPRTGELFF,TGTGCCAGCAGCTTCCCGGAGGGGCCAAGAACCGGGGAGCTGTTTTTT
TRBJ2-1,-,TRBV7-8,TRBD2,CASSLDRRGAVGNNEQFF,TGTGCCAGCAGCTTAGATCGGCGGGGGGCCGTCGGAAACAATGAGCAGTTCTTC
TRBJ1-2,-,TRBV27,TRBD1,CASSSTGGYGYTF,TGTGCCAGCAGTTCTACAGGGGGGTATGGCTACACCTTC